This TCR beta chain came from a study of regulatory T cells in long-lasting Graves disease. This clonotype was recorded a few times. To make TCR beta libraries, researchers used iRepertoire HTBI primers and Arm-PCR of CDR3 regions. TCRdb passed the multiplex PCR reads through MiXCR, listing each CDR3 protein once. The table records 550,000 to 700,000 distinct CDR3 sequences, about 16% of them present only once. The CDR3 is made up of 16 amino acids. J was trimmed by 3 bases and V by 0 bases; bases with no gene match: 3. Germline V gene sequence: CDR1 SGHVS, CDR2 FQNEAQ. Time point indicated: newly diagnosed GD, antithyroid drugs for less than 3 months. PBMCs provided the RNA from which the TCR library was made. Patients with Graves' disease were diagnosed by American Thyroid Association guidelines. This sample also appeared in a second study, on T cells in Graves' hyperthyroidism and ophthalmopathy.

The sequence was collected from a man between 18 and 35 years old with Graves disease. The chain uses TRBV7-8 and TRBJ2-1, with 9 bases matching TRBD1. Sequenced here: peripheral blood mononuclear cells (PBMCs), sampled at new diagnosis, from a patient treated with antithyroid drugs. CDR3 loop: CASSLASTGGYNEQFF. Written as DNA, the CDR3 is TGTGCCAGCAGCTTAGCGTCGACAGGGGGCTACAATGAGCAGTTCTTC.